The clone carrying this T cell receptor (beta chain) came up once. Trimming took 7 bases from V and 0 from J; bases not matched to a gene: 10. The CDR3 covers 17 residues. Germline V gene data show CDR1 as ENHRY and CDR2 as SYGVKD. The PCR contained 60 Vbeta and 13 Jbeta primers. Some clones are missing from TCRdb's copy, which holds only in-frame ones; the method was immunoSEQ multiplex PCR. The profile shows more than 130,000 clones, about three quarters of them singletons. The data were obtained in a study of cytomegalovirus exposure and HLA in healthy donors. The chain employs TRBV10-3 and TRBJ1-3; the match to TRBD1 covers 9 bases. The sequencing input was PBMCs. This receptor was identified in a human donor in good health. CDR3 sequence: CAITRDRVLHSGNTIYF. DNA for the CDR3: TGTGCCATCACCCGGGACAGGGTGCTACACTCTGGAAACACCATATATTTT.